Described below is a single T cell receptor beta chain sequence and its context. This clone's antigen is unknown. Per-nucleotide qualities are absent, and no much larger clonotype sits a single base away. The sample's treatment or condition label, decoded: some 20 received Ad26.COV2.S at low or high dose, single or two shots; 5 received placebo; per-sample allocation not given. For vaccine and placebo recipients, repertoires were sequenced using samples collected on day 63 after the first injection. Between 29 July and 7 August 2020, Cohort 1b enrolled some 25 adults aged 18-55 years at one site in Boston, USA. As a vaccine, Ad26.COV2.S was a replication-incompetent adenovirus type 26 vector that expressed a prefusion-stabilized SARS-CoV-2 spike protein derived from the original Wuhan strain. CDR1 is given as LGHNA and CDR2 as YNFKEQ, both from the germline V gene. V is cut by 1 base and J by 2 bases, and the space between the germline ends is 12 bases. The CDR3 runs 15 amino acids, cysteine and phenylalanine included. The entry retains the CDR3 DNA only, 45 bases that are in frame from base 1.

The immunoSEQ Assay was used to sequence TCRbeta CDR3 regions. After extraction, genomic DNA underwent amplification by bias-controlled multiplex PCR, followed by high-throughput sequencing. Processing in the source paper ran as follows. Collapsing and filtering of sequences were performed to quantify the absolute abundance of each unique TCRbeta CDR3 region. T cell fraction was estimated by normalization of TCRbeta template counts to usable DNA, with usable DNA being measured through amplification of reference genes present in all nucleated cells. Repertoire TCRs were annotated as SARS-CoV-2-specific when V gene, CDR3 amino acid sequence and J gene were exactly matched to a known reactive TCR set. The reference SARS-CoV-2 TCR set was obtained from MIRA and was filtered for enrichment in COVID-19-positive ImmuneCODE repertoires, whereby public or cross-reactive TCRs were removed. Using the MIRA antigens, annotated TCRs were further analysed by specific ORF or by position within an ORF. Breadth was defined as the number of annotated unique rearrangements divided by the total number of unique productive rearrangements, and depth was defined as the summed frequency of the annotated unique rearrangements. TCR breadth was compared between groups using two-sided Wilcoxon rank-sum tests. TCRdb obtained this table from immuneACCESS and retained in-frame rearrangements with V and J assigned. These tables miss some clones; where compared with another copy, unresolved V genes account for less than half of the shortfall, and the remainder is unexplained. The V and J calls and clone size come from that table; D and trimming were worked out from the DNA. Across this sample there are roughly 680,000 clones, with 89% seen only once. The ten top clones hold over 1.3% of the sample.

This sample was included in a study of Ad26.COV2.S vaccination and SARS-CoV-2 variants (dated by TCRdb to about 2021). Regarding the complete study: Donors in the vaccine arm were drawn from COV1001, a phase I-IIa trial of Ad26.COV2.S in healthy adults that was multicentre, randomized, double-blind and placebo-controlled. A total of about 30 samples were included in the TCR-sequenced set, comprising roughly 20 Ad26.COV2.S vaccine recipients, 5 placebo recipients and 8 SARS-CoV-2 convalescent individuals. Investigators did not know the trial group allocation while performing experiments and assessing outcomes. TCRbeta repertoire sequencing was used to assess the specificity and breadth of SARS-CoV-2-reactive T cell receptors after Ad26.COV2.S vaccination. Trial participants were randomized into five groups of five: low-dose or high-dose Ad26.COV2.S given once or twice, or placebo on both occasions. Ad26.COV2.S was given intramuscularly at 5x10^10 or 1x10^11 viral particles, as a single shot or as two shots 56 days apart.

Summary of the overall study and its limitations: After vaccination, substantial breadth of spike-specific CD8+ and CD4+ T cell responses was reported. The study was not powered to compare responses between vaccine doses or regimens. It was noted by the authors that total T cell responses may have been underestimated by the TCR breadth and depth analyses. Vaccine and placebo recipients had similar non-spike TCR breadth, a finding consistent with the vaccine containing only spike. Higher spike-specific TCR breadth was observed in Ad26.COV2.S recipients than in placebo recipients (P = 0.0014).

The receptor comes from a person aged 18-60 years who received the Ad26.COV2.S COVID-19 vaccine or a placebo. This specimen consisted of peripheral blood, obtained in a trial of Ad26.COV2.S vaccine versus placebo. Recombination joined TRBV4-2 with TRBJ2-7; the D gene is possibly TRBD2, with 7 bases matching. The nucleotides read TGTGCCAGCAGCCAAGGGGCCGGGGGGCCCTACGAGCAGTACTTC. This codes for CASSQGAGGPYEQYF.